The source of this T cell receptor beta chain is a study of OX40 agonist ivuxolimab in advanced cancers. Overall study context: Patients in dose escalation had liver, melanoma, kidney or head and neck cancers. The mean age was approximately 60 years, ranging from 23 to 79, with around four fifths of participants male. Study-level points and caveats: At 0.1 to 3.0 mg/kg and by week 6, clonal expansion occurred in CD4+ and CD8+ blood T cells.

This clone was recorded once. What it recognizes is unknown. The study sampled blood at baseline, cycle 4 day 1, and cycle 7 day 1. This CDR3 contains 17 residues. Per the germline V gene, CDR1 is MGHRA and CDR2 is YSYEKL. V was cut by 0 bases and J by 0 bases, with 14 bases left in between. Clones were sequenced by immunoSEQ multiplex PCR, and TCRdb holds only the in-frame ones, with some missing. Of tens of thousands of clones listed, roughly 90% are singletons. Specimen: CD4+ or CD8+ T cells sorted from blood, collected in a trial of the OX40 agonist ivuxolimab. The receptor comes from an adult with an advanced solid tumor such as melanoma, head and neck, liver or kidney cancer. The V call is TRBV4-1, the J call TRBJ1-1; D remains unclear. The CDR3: CASSQDLVGPLNTEAFF. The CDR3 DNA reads TGCGCCAGCAGCCAAGATCTCGTGGGCCCCTTGAACACTGAAGCTTTCTTT.